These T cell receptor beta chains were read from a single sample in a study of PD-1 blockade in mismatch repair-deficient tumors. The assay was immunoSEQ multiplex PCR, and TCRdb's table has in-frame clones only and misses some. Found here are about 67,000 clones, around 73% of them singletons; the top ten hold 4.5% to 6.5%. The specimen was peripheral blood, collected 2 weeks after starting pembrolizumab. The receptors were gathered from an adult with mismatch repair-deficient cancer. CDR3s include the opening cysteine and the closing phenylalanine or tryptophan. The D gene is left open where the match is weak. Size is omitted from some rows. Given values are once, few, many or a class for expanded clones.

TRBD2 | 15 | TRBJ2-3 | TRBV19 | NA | TGTGCCAGTAGGGAACTAGCGGGAGGGAGAGATACGCAGTATTTT | CASRELAGGRDTQYF
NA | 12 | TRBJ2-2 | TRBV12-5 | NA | TGTGCTAGTGGTCCGAACACCGGGGAGCTGTTTTTT | CASGPNTGELFF
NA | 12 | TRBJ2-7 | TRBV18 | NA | TGTGCCAGCTCACCCATGGGCTACGAGCAGTACTTC | CASSPMGYEQYF
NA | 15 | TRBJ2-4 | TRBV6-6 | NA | TGTGCCAGCAGTTACTCAGGGATCGGAAAAAACATTCAGTACTTC | CASSYSGIGKNIQYF
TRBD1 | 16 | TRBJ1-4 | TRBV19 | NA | TGTGCCAGTAGTTCGAGCCCGACAGGGGCGGGTGAAAAACTGTTTTTT | CASSSSPTGAGEKLFF
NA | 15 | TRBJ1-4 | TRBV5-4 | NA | TGTGCCAGCAGCTTGGGGGGACAAGGGAAGGAAAAACTGTTTTTT | CASSLGGQGKEKLFF
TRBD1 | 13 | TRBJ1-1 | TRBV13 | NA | TGTGCCAGCAGCTTATTACAGGGGGCCGAAGCTTTCTTT | CASSLLQGAEAFF
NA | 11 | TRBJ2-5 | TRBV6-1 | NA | TGTGCCAGCAGTGCCTTAGAGACCCAGTACTTC | CASSALETQYF
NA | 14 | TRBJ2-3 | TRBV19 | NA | TGTGCCAGTAGTATAGATGCCCATTGGGATACGCAGTATTTT | CASSIDAHWDTQYF
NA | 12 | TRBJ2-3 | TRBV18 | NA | TGTGCCAGCTCACGGGACTTCGATACGCAGTATTTT | CASSRDFDTQYF
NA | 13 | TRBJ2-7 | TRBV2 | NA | TGTGCCAGCAGTGATGGGCCGTCCTACGAGCAGTACTTC | CASSDGPSYEQYF
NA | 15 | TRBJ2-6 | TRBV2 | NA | TGTGCCAGCAGTCAACAGGGAACTGGGGCCAACGTCCTGACTTTC | CASSQQGTGANVLTF
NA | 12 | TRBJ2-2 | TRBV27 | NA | TGTGCCAGCAGTTTGGGCTCCGGGGAGCTGTTTTTT | CASSLGSGELFF
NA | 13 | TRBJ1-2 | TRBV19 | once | TGTGCCAGTAGTATTCAGGGCTTTGAGGGCTACACCTTC | CASSIQGFEGYTF